Here is one TCR beta chain with its context. As yet, its antigen is unknown. Samples: about 28 days before transplant, then days 30, 100 and 180 after. These data originate in a study of T cell clonotyping in hematopoietic cell transplantation. The table came from immunoSEQ multiplex PCR; TCRdb's copy has only in-frame clones and leaves some out. Among about 9,500 clones listed, over 85% were seen once. Study-level results: CD4 and CD8 repertoire contributions could not be separated without sorting. Few recipient clonotypes overlapped donors; over 95% were de novo at given depth. After transplant, recipient diversity fell while pathologically expanded clonotypes grew through day 180.

The material sequenced was PBMCs, taken 100 days after allogeneic stem cell transplant. This receptor was identified in a male patient between 50 and 60 years old who had an allogeneic stem cell transplant from a related donor, so T cells may come from the graft donor. Some clones in this sample may be carry-over from other donors' samples.

The CDR3 DNA reads TGTGCCACCGCCCCTCTCCGGGGCGTCACTGAAGCTTTCTTT. Translated, it gives CATAPLRGVTEAFF. The chain joins TRBV27 to TRBJ1-1, with D perhaps matching TRBD1 (5 bases). Trimming removed 10 bases from V and 4 bases from J, with 19 bases in between. The CDR3 consists of 14 residues. Per germline, CDR1 MNHEY and CDR2 SMNVEV (reference sequence).